This T cell receptor beta chain was sequenced in a study of shared clonotypes between healthy human individuals. Data came from immunoSEQ multiplex PCR; TCRdb stores just in-frame clones and leaves some out. The table lists approximately 720,000 clones, about 91% of them singletons. CD8 cells classed as naive were CD45RO-negative and positively selected for CCR7, excluding terminally differentiated effector memory CD45RA+ cells. The CDR3 sequence is 15 residues long. Trimming shortened V by 3 bases and J by 4 bases, and 14 bases separated the two germline ends. Germline V gives CDR1 SEHNR, CDR2 FQNEAQ (reference sequence).

Sequences were obtained from naive CD8+ T cells sorted from blood. This clonotype originated in a man aged 30-40 years in good health. This rearrangement joins TRBV7-9 to TRBJ2-3, with TRBD2 as a possible D gene (6 bases). CDR3 sequence reads: CASSFSAGTADTQYF. The CDR3 DNA is TGTGCCAGCAGCTTTAGCGCGGGAACGGCAGATACGCAGTATTTT.